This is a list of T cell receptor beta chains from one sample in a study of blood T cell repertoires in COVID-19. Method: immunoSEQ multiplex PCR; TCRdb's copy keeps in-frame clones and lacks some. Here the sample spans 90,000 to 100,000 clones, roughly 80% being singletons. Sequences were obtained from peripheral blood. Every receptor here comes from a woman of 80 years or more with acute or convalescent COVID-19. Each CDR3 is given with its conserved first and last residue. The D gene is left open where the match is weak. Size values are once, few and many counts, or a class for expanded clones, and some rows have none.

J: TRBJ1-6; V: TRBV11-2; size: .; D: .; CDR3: CASSFDQRRPLHF; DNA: TGTGCCAGCAGCTTCGATCAGCGAAGACCCCTCCACTTT
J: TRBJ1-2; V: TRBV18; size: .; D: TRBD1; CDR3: CASSTTGGYGYTF; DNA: TGTGCCAGCTCCACGACAGGGGGATATGGCTACACCTTC
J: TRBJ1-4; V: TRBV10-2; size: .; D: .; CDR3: CASGELATNEKLFF; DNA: TGCGCCAGCGGGGAGCTTGCAACTAATGAAAAACTGTTTTTT
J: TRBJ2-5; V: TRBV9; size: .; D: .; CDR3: CASSATTDKKETQYF; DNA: TGTGCCAGCAGCGCGACGACAGACAAGAAAGAGACCCAGTACTTC
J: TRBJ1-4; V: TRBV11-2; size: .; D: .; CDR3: CASSPGRVKNEKLFF; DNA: TGTGCCAGCAGCCCCGGGAGGGTTAAGAATGAAAAACTGTTTTTT
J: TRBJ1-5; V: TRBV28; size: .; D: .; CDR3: CASSSGFKNQPQHF; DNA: TGTGCCAGCAGTTCGGGGTTTAAAAATCAGCCCCAGCATTTT
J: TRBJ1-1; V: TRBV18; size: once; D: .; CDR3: CASSPLGENTEAFF; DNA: TGTGCCAGCTCACCCCTCGGGGAAAACACTGAAGCTTTCTTT
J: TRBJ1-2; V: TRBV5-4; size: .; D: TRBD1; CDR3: CASSSPPLLGGTGRYYTF; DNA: TGTGCCAGCAGTTCACCCCCCCTGTTAGGGGGGACAGGGAGGTATTACACCTTC
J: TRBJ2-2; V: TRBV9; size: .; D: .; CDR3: CASSVNPRGADGELFF; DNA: TGTGCCAGCAGCGTAAACCCAAGGGGCGCGGACGGGGAGCTGTTTTTT
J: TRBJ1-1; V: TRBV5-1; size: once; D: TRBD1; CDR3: CASSTGTVNTEAFF; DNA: TGCGCCAGCAGCACAGGGACAGTGAACACTGAAGCTTTCTTT
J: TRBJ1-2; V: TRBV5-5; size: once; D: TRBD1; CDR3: CASSLHRGPDGYTF; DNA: TGTGCCAGCAGCTTGCACAGGGGGCCTGATGGCTACACCTTC
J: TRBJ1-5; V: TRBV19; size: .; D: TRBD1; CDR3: CASTPKGTGAYSNQPQHF; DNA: TGTGCCAGTACCCCTAAGGGGACAGGGGCTTATAGCAATCAGCCCCAGCATTTT
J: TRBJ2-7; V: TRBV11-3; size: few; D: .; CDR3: CASSPTGGSYEQYF; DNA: TGTGCCAGCAGCCCAACTGGGGGGAGCTACGAGCAGTACTTC
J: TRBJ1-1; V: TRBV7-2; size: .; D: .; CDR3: CASSRDTTGEAFF; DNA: TGTGCCAGCAGCAGGGACACCACTGGGGAGGCTTTCTTT
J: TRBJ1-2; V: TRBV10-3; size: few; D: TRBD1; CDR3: CATTAGQAGGYTF; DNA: TGTGCCACCACCGCGGGACAGGCCGGGGGCTACACCTTC
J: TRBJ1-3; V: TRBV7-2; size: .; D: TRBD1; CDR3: CASSFSHRDRVGNTIYF; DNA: TGTGCCAGCAGCTTCAGCCACCGGGACAGGGTTGGAAACACCATATATTTT
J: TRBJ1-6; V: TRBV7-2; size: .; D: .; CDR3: CASSPRPDRAKGSPLHF; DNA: TGTGCCAGCAGCCCCCGGCCCGACAGAGCAAAGGGATCACCCCTCCACTTT
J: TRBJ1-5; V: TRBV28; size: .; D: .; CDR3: CASSLGGARGQPQHF; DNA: TGTGCCAGCAGTTTAGGGGGGGCGCGCGGGCAGCCCCAGCATTTT
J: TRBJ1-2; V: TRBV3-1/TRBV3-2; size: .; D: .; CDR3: CASSQGQSRGIGYTF; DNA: TGTGCCAGCAGCCAAGGCCAGTCTCGCGGGATAGGCTACACCTTC
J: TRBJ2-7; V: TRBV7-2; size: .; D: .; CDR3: CASSRRRPTGLVRYEQYF; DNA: TGTGCCAGCAGCCGTCGGCGACCTACAGGCCTCGTTCGGTACGAGCAGTACTTC
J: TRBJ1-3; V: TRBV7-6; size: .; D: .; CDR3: CASSLGGLTRSGNTIYF; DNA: TGTGCCAGCAGCTTAGGGGGACTGACCCGCTCTGGAAACACCATATATTTT
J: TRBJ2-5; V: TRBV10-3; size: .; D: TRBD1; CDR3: CAISSSGGQETQYF; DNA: TGTGCCATCAGTTCTTCAGGGGGCCAAGAGACCCAGTACTTC
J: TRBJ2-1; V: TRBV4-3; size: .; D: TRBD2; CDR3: CASSQQSGGAGSNEQFF; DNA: TGCGCCAGCAGCCAACAGAGCGGGGGGGCCGGGTCCAATGAGCAGTTCTTC
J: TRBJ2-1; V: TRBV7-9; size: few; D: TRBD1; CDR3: CASSLNRDRSYNEQFF; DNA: TGTGCCAGCAGCTTAAACCGGGACAGGAGCTACAATGAGCAGTTCTTC
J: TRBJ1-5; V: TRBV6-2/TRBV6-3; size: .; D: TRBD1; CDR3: CASSQTGVSNQPQHF; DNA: TGTGCCAGCAGCCAGACAGGGGTCAGCAATCAGCCCCAGCATTTT
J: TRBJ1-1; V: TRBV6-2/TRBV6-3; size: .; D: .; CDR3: CASSSGHSPEAFF; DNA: TGTGCCAGCAGCTCCGGACATTCCCCTGAAGCTTTCTTT
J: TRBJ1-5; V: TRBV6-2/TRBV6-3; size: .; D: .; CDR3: CASSYLWDSRPQHF; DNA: TGTGCCAGCAGTTACCTTTGGGACTCCCGCCCCCAGCATTTT
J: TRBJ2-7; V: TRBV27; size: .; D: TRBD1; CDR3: CASTQTGRDPYEQYF; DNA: TGTGCCAGCACCCAGACAGGGCGAGATCCCTACGAGCAGTACTTC
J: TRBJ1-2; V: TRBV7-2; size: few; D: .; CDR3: CASSLEQGANYGYTF; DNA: TGTGCCAGCAGCTTAGAGCAGGGTGCTAACTATGGCTACACCTTC
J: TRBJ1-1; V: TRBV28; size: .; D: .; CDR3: CASSLSTTGQLHEAFF; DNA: TGTGCCAGCAGTTTATCAACCACAGGACAGCTTCATGAAGCTTTCTTT
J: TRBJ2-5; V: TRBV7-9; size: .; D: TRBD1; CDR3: CASSSDRAQETQYF; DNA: TGTGCCAGCAGCTCGGACAGGGCCCAAGAGACCCAGTACTTC
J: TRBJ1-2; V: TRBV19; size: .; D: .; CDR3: CASNLGRGTDYGYTF; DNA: TGTGCCAGTAACTTGGGCAGGGGCACGGACTATGGCTACACCTTC
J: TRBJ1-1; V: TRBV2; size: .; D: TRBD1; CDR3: CASSYGQVGRNTEAFF; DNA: TGTGCCAGCAGCTATGGACAGGTAGGACGGAACACTGAAGCTTTCTTT
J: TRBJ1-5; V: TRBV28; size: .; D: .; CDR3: CASSLVVGGNQPQHF; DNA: TGTGCCAGCAGTTTGGTCGTGGGAGGAAATCAGCCCCAGCATTTT
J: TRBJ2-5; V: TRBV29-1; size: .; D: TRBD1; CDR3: CSVEMAGGSETQYF; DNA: TGCAGCGTTGAGATGGCAGGGGGAAGCGAGACCCAGTACTTC
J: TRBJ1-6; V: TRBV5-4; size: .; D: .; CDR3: CASSPTPGRESPLHF; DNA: TGTGCCAGCAGTCCGACGCCGGGCAGGGAATCACCCCTCCACTTT
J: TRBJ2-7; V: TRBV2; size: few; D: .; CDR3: CASSEVAYKTYEQYF; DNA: TGTGCCAGCAGTGAGGTTGCCTATAAAACCTACGAGCAGTACTTC
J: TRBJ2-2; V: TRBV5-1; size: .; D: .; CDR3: CASSSNPGSTGELFF; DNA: TGCGCCAGCAGCTCAAACCCAGGAAGCACCGGGGAGCTGTTTTTT
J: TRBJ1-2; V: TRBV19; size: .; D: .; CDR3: CASSIVQGNNYGYTF; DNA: TGTGCCAGTAGTATAGTCCAGGGTAACAACTATGGCTACACCTTC
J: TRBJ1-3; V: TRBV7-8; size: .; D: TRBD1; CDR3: CASSSGQDGNTIYF; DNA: TGTGCCAGCAGCTCGGGACAGGATGGAAACACCATATATTTT
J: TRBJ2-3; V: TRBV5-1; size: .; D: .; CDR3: CASTRAHETSTDTQYF; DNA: TGCGCCAGCACGAGGGCACACGAAACTAGCACAGATACGCAGTATTTT
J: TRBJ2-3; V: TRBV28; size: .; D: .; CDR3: CASSHGQYWGTDTQYF; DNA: TGTGCCAGCAGTCATGGACAATACTGGGGCACAGATACGCAGTATTTT
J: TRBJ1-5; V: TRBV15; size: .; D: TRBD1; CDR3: CATSTDRVGNQPQHF; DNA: TGTGCCACCAGTACGGACAGGGTCGGGAATCAGCCCCAGCATTTT
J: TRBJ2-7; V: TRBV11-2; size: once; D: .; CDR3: CASSTNEQYF; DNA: TGTGCCAGCAGCACAAACGAGCAGTACTTC
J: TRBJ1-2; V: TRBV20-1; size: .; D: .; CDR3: CSASATNYGYTF; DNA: TGCAGTGCTAGTGCCACTAACTATGGCTACACCTTC
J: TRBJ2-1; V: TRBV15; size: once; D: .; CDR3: CATSRDSGAYNEQFF; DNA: TGTGCCACCAGCAGAGACAGTGGAGCGTACAATGAGCAGTTCTTC
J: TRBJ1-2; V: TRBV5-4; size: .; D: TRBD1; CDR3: CASKPPSGTVSLGYTF; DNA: TGTGCCAGCAAACCGCCCTCCGGGACAGTATCCCTTGGCTACACCTTC
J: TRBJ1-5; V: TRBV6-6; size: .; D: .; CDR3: CASSQTSGQYSNQPQHF; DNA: TGTGCCAGCAGTCAGACCTCGGGACAATATAGCAATCAGCCCCAGCATTTT
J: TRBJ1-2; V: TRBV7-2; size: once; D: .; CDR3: CASSLVVRSYGYTF; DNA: TGTGCCAGCAGCTTAGTAGTCCGTTCCTATGGCTACACCTTC
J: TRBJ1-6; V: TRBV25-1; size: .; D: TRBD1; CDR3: CASSDWEVAGGLNSPLHF; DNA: TGTGCCAGCAGTGACTGGGAGGTGGCAGGGGGCTTGAATTCACCCCTCCACTTT